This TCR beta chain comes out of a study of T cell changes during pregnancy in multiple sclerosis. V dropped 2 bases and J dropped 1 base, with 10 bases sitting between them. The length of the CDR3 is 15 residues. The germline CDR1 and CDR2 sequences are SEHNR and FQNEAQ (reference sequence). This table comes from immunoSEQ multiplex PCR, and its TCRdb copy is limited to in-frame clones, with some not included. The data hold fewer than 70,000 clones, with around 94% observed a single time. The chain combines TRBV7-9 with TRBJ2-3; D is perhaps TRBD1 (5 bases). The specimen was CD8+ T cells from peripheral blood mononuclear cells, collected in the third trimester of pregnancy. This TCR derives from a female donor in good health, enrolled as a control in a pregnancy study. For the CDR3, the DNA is TGTGCCAGCAGCTTAATATTAGGGGGCACAGATACGCAGTATTTT. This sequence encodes CASSLILGGTDTQYF.